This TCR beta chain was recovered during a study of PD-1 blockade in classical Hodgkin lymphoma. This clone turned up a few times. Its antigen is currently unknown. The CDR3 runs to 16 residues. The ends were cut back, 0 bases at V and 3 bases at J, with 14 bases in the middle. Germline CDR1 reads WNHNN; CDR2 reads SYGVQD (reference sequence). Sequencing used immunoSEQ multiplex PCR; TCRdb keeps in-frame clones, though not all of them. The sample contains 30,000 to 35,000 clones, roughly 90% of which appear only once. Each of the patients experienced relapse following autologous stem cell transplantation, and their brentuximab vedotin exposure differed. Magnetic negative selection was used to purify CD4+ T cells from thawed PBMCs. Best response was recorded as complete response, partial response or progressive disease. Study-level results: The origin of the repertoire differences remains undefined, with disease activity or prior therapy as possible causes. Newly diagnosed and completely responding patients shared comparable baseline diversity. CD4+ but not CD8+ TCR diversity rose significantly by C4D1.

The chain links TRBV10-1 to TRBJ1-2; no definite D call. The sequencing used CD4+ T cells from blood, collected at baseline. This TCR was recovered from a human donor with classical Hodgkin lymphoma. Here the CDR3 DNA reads TGCGCCAGCAGTGAGTCTCGCGACACCCTGGACTATGGCTACACCTTC. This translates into CASSESRDTLDYGYTF.